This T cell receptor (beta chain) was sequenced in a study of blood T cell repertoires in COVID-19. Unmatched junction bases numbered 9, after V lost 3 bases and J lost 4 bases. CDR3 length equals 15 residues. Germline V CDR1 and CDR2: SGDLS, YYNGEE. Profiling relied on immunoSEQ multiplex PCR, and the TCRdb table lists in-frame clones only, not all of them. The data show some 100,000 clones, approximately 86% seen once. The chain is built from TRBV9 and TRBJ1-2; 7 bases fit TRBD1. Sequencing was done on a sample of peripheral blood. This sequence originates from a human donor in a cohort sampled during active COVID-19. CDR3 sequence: CASSAESGQPYGYTF. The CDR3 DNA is TGTGCCAGCAGCGCAGAATCGGGACAGCCCTATGGCTACACCTTC.